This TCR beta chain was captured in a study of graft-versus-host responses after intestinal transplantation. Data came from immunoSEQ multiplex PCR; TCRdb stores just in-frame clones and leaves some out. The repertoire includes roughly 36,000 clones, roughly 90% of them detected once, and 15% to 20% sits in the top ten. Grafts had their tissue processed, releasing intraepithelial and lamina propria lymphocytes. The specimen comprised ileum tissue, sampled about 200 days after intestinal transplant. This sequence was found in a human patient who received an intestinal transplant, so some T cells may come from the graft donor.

CDR3 DNA sequence: TGTGCCAGCAGCCTGGACAGTCGCACTGAAGCTTTCTTT. It codes for CASSLDSRTEAFF. The chain employs TRBV5-4 and TRBJ1-1; D might be TRBD1 (6 bases). Germline values: CDR1 SGHNT, CDR2 YYREEE (reference sequence). The CDR3 loop spans 13 amino acids. With 4 bases removed from V and 4 bases from J, the gap between germline ends came to 11 bases.